Shown below are 20 T cell receptor beta chains from a single sample sequenced in a study of CD8 T cells in Susac syndrome. RNA, at about 0.5 to 1 ug, was reverse transcribed with random hexamers. TCRdb re-analysed the immunoSEQ multiplex PCR reads in MiXCR, keeping a single row per CDR3 protein. The sample contains roughly 170,000 distinct CDR3 sequences, about 93% of which appear only once. The sequencing input was CD4+ T cells from PBMCs. The origin of the receptors is a human donor with multiple sclerosis.

V usage is TRBV4-1 and J usage is TRBJ2-1; TRBD2 matches at 8 bases. Trimming at V came to 3 bases and at J to 2 bases, leaving 3 bases not matched to a gene. The V gene's germline CDR1 is MGHRA and CDR2 YSYEKL. There are 15 residues in the CDR3. The CDR3 spells CASSHPSGPYNEQFF. DNA of the CDR3: TGCGCCAGCAGCCATCCTAGCGGGCCCTACAATGAGCAGTTCTTC.

The chain carries TRBV20-1 and TRBJ2-5, with a weak D call TRBD2 (6 bases). The germline gives CDR1 DFQATT, CDR2 SNEGSKA (reference sequence). The CDR3 is 14 amino acids. Trimming pared 0 bases from V and 2 bases from J, leaving 10 bases between. CDR3 protein: CSARDGLAQETQYF. The CDR3 nucleotides read TGCAGTGCTAGAGATGGGCTAGCGCAAGAGACCCAGTACTTC.

J is TRBJ2-7 and V is TRBV29-1, with 9 bases lining up with TRBD2. CDR1 is SQVTM, CDR2 ANQGSEA, per germline. The CDR3 extends over 11 amino acids. With 6 bases clipped from V and 6 bases from J, the junction kept 3 bases outside the gene matches. CDR3 sequence reads: CSVGTSSEQYF. DNA for the CDR3: TGCAGCGTGGGGACTAGCAGCGAGCAGTACTTC.

This chain uses TRBV6-1 with TRBJ2-4, with a tentative D call TRBD1 (6 bases). Germline CDR1 and CDR2: MNHNS and SASEGT. The CDR3 runs 15 residues. Trimming stripped 6 bases from V and 1 base from J, with 13 bases between. CDR3 DNA sequence: TGTGCCAGCAGCATAACAGGGAAGGCCAAAAACATTCAGTACTTC. Translated: CASSITGKAKNIQYF.

The chain has TRBV20-1 and TRBJ2-5; D may be TRBD1 or TRBD2 (5 bases each). Trimming removed 6 bases at V and 1 base at J, with 12 bases between. The CDR3 loop spans 13 amino acids. CDR1 and CDR2 (germline): DFQATT, SNEGSKA (reference sequence). The CDR3 spells CSAWSGLQETQYF. CDR3 nucleotides: TGCAGTGCCTGGTCGGGGCTCCAAGAGACCCAGTACTTC.

This clonotype was seen more than once but under ten times. CDR3 in DNA: TGTGCCAGCAGCGTAGACCCGGTATCCTACGAGCAGTACTTC. It yields the protein CASSVDPVSYEQYF. This sequence joins TRBV9 and TRBJ2-7; D not certain. CDR3 length: 14 residues. V was trimmed by 0 bases and J by 1 base, leaving 8 bases between them. Germline CDR1 reads SGDLS; CDR2 reads YYNGEE.

The V call is TRBV29-1, the J call TRBJ2-1; 8 positions agree with TRBD1. Germline CDR1 and CDR2: SQVTM and ANQGSEA. V dropped 4 bases and J dropped 9; count of bases not matched to a gene: 5. This CDR3 is built from 12 residues. The CDR3 DNA follows: TGCAGCGTTGTCGGACAGGGAGTTGAGCAGTTCTTC. It is translated as CSVVGQGVEQFF.

This clonotype was seen more than once but under ten times. The genes are TRBV9 and TRBJ1-1; D is unresolved. CDR1 and CDR2 from the germline V gene are SGDLS and YYNGEE. Between the trimmed V and J ends, which lost 0 bases and 4 bases, there was a span of 10 bases. This CDR3 has 14 amino acids. CDR3 amino acids: CASSVDWRGTEAFF. CDR3 nucleotide sequence: TGTGCCAGCAGCGTAGACTGGAGAGGCACTGAAGCTTTCTTT.

CDR3 sequence (DNA): TGTGCCAGCAGCTTAGGGTCTTCCATGGCCAAAAACATTCAGTACTTC. It encodes CASSLGSSMAKNIQYF. The chain uses TRBV5-4 and TRBJ2-4; D not certain. This CDR3 contains 16 residues. CDR1 is SGHNT and CDR2 is YYREEE in the germline V gene (reference sequence). The ends were cut back, 2 bases at V and 1 base at J, with 13 bases in the middle.

V is TRBV6-5 and J is TRBJ2-1, with 11 bases identical to TRBD2. CDR1 is MNHEY, CDR2 SVGAGI, per germline. CDR3 length: 15 amino acids. V was pared by 6 bases and J by 7 bases, with 8 bases of the junction left unmatched. CDR3 DNA sequence: TGTGCCAGCAGATCAATAGCGGGGGGGCGTAATGAGCAGTTCTTC. It translates to CASRSIAGGRNEQFF.

The V gene is TRBV9, the J gene TRBJ2-6; D not resolved. The CDR3 consists of 15 residues. Trimming stripped 0 bases from V and 3 bases from J, with 7 bases between. The germline V gene has CDR1 SGDLS and CDR2 YYNGEE. Here the CDR3 DNA reads TGTGCCAGCAGCGTAGGTGTGGATGGGGCCAACGTCCTGACTTTC. Protein: CASSVGVDGANVLTF.

The J gene is TRBJ1-2, the V gene TRBV6-6; D is unclear. Germline V gives CDR1 MNHNY, CDR2 SVGAGI (reference sequence). CDR3 length: 14 residues. The germline V and J ends were trimmed by 2 bases and 4 bases, with 11 bases remaining between them. The CDR3: CASSYRGPSYGYTF. DNA for the CDR3: TGTGCCAGCAGTTACCGAGGGCCGTCCTATGGCTACACCTTC.

This chain connects TRBV9 to TRBJ2-5; 9 bases align to TRBD1. The V segment lost 3 bases and the J segment 4 bases; nucleotides outside the gene matches: 4. This CDR3 is 14 amino acids long. Germline values: CDR1 SGDLS, CDR2 YYNGEE. The CDR3 DNA sequence: TGTGCCAGCAGCGGGGGACAGGGTGGAGAGACCCAGTACTTC. Its protein is CASSGGQGGETQYF.

The chain carries TRBV3-1 and TRBJ1-1; tentative D call: TRBD1 (5 bases). This CDR3 has 17 amino acids. V gave up 0 bases and J gave up 5 bases, with 19 bases separating them. Per the germline V gene, CDR1 is LGHDT and CDR2 is YNNKEL (reference sequence). The DNA of the CDR3 is TGTGCCAGCAGCCAAGAAACCACCTCGCGAGGGGATACTGAAGCTTTCTTT. It codes for CASSQETTSRGDTEAFF.

This chain connects TRBV30 to TRBJ1-5; unclear D gene. With 4 bases removed from V and 2 bases from J, the gap between germline ends came to 12 bases. This CDR3 is built from 14 residues. Germline-derived CDR1 and CDR2 are GTSNPN and SVGIG (reference sequence). The DNA of the CDR3 is TGTGCCTGGACCGGTACGGGTGGCAATCAGCCCCAGCATTTT. As protein: CAWTGTGGNQPQHF.

The chain links TRBV5-6 to TRBJ2-7; the D call may be TRBD1 or TRBD2 (6 bases each). CDR3 length: 16 residues. Germline V lookup: CDR1 SGHDT, CDR2 YYEEEE. V dropped 3 bases and J dropped 5 bases, with 21 bases sitting between them. The CDR3, as DNA: TGTGCCAGCAGCTCCCAACGTGTGGAGGGGGTGGACGAGCAGTACTTC. Encoded protein: CASSSQRVEGVDEQYF.

This chain joins TRBV27 and TRBJ2-5, with a tentative D call TRBD2 (6 bases). There are 15 residues in the CDR3. V dropped 2 bases and J dropped 5 bases, with 15 bases sitting between them. Per the germline V gene, CDR1 is MNHEY and CDR2 is SMNVEV (reference sequence). CDR3 DNA: TGTGCCAGCAGTTTAGGAGGGGACGGGATGGAGACCCAGTACTTC. Protein: CASSLGGDGMETQYF.

The chain joins TRBV12-3 or TRBV12-4 to TRBJ2-5; the match to TRBD2 covers 8 bases. The ends lost 1 base at V and 1 base at J; junction bases unmatched: 2. The CDR3 spans 15 residues. DNA for the CDR3: TGTGCCAGCAGTTTAGTAGCGGGATCCCAAGAGACCCAGTACTTC. Amino acid sequence: CASSLVAGSQETQYF.

The chain uses TRBV7-2 and TRBJ2-5; the D is unclear. This CDR3 has 14 amino acids. V was cut by 5 bases and J by 3 bases, with 13 bases left in between. CDR1 and CDR2 (germline): SGHTA, FQGNSA. The DNA of the CDR3 is TGTGCCAGCAGCCGACGGGCCCGGGAAGAGACCCAGTACTTC. This gives the protein CASSRRAREETQYF.

This sequence joins TRBV27 and TRBJ1-1, with TRBD1 as a possible D gene (5 bases). The CDR3 covers 15 residues. Trimming removed 6 bases at V and 1 base at J, with 15 bases between. Germline V gene sequence: CDR1 MNHEY, CDR2 SMNVEV (reference sequence). The CDR3 DNA reads TGTGCCAGCAGCCCAAGCCAGGGAAGGAACACTGAAGCTTTCTTT. Translated: CASSPSQGRNTEAFF.